What follows is one TCR beta chain and its context. This sample is drawn from a study of blood T cell repertoires in COVID-19. Study summary: Material from acute and convalescent COVID-19 was sourced from the United States, Italy and Spain.

Repertoires were generated with immunoSEQ multiplex PCR, while TCRdb's copy carries only in-frame clones and drops some. The sample shows 100,000 or so clones, roughly nine tenths of them seen only once. This receptor was obtained from a man between 45 and 60 years old with active COVID-19. The sequenced sample consisted of peripheral blood.

The CDR3 nucleotides are TGTGCCAGCTCACAGACAGGGGATGTGGGCGAGCAGTACTTC. Its protein is CASSQTGDVGEQYF. The V gene is TRBV18, the J gene TRBJ2-7; 8 nucleotides match TRBD1. The V gene's germline CDR1 is KGHSH and CDR2 LQKENI. CDR3 length: 14 amino acids. Unmatched junction bases numbered 8, after V lost 4 bases and J lost 6 bases. Full variable domain (remainder filled in from reference TRBV18 and TRBJ2-7): NAGVMQNPRHLVRRRGQEARLRCSPMKGHSHVYWYRQLPEEGLKFMVYLQKENIIDESGMPKERFSAEFPKEGPSILRIQQVVRGDSAAYFCASSQTGDVGEQYFGPGTRLTVT.